The 26 T cell receptor beta chains listed next were all sequenced from one sample in a study of glioma-infiltrating T cells. The iRepertoire nested amplicon-rescue multiplex PCR amplified TCR alpha and beta CDR3s from RNA. TCRdb recomputed calls from the multiplex PCR reads with MiXCR, one row per CDR3 protein. Here the sample spans more than 100,000 distinct CDR3 sequences, less than 30% being singletons. The sample consisted of glioma tissue, nonneoplastic brain tissue, or PBMCs (not recorded which). These receptors all stem from a human donor with low-grade glioma or glioblastoma, undergoing nonglioma brain surgery, or in good health (not recorded which).

CDR3 nucleotide sequence: TGTGCCAGCAGCTTAAGCAGGGCGGACAATCAGCCCCAGCATTTT. Residues: CASSLSRADNQPQHF. V usage is TRBV7-6 and J usage is TRBJ1-5; tentative D call: TRBD1 (5 bases). V gave up 2 bases and J gave up 3 bases, with 11 bases separating them. The CDR3 extends over 15 amino acids. Germline V gives CDR1 SGHVS, CDR2 FNYEAQ.

This clonotype was seen repeatedly, ten times or more. The rearrangement uses TRBV6-1 and TRBJ2-3; D may be TRBD2 (5 bases). Trimming left V 6 bases short and J 2 bases short, with 9 bases between. CDR3 length: 13 amino acids. Germline V gives CDR1 MNHNS, CDR2 SASEGT. CDR3 region: CASRMTNTDTQYF. The CDR3 region has the DNA TGTGCCAGCAGGATGACTAACACAGATACGCAGTATTTT.

This clonotype has at least ten counts. The chain's CDR3 is CASSSGNEQFF. CDR3 DNA sequence: TGTGCCAGCAGTTCCGGCAATGAGCAGTTCTTC. J is TRBJ2-1 and V is TRBV6-2 or TRBV6-3, with D unclear. Germline V gives CDR1 MNHEY, CDR2 SVGEGT. V was pared by 4 bases and J by 6 bases, with 4 bases between. This CDR3 is 11 amino acids long.

This clonotype was observed many times. CDR3 protein: CSARATSGVSEQYF. The CDR3 bases are TGCAGTGCTAGAGCGACTAGCGGGGTTAGCGAGCAGTACTTC. The chain is built from TRBV20-1 and TRBJ2-7; 11 bases line up with TRBD2. This CDR3 is built from 14 residues. From germline, CDR1 is DFQATT and CDR2 SNEGSKA (reference sequence). V dropped 1 base and J dropped 6; count of bases not matched to a gene: 5.

This chain joins TRBV29-1 and TRBJ2-1; D remains unclear. Per germline, CDR1 SQVTM and CDR2 ANQGSEA. The ends were cut back, 5 bases at V and 0 bases at J, with 11 bases in the middle. This CDR3 is built from 14 residues. The CDR3 nucleotides read TGCAGCGTTTGTAGGTACGTCTCCTACAATGAGCAGTTCTTC. It encodes CSVCRYVSYNEQFF.

This clonotype was recorded many times. The rearrangement uses TRBV7-2 and TRBJ1-4; D may be TRBD1 (5 bases). The germline V gene encodes CDR1 SGHTA and CDR2 FQGNSA. V shed 4 bases and J shed 4 bases, with 7 bases lying between them. The CDR3 spans 13 residues. CDR3 in DNA: TGTGCCAGCAGCTCGACAGTTAATGAAAAACTGTTTTTT. It specifies CASSSTVNEKLFF.

This clonotype showed up many times. V and J are TRBV20-1 and TRBJ1-2, with 7 bases fitting TRBD1. Germline V lookup: CDR1 DFQATT, CDR2 SNEGSKA (reference sequence). J lost 14 bases, V lost 3 bases, and 12 bases had no gene match. This CDR3 comprises 12 residues. CDR3 bases: TGCAGTGCTAGTTACAGGGGCGCCCAAGGGACCTTC. Translation gives CSASYRGAQGTF.

Remarks on this clonotype: It may be a read error: a sequence one base away is much more abundant. The CDR3 protein is CASSFPRGGEETKYF. The CDR3 region has the DNA TGTGCCAGCAGTTTCCCCAGGGGAGGGGAAGAGACCAAGTACTTC. This chain links TRBV28 with TRBJ2-5, with TRBD2 as a possible D gene (7 bases). The CDR3 is 15 amino acids. Germline CDR1 MDHEN, CDR2 SYDVKM.

The chain combines TRBV4-2 with TRBJ2-5; D perhaps matches TRBD1 (5 bases). Trimming shortened V by 4 bases and J by 3 bases, and 12 bases separated the two germline ends. Germline assignment: CDR1 LGHNA and CDR2 YNFKEQ. CDR3 length equals 14 residues. CDR3 bases: TGTGCCAGCAGCCCTTGGGGCCGGGAAGAGACCCAGTACTTC. Encoded protein: CASSPWGREETQYF.

This clonotype occurred many times. The V and J genes are TRBV4-2 and TRBJ2-3; 12 bases line up with TRBD2. The CDR3 is 16 amino acids. V trimming: 4 bases; J trimming: 3 bases; junction bases outside the gene matches: 5. Germline CDR1 reads LGHNA; CDR2 reads YNFKEQ. CDR3 region: CASSRPSGGATDTQYF. CDR3 DNA sequence: TGTGCCAGCAGCCGGCCTAGCGGGGGGGCGACAGATACGCAGTATTTT.

This clonotype was counted only a few times. The gene calls are TRBV7-3 and TRBJ1-2; 8 nucleotides match TRBD1. Trimming took 5 bases from V and 8 from J; bases not matched to a gene: 10. Germline loops: CDR1 SGHTA, CDR2 FQGTGA. The CDR3 has 14 residues. The DNA for the CDR3 is TGTGCCAGCAGCCTAGGACAGGGCAATAGAGGCTACACCTTC. This codes for CASSLGQGNRGYTF.

Turning to this clonotype: This may be a read error: a much more frequent sequence differs by one nucleotide. The chain employs TRBV27 and TRBJ1-2; weak D call: TRBD1 (5 bases). Germline V gene data show CDR1 as MNHEY and CDR2 as SMNVEV (reference sequence). With 3 bases removed from V and 7 bases from J, the gap between germline ends came to 18 bases. The CDR3 consists of 15 residues. This CDR3 is CASSLGGACYRGYTF. In DNA, the CDR3 is TGTGCCAGCAGTTTGGGTGGGGCCTGTTATCGTGGCTACACCTTC.

About this clonotype: The germline gene is not matched at one end of the junction; a read error may be the cause. The chain uses TRBV2 and TRBJ1-3; D gene uncertain. Germline V gene sequence: CDR1 SNHLY, CDR2 FYNNEI. There are 13 residues in the CDR3. The CDR3 DNA sequence: TGTGCCAGCAGTGAGGTCTCTGTAAACACCATATATTTT. Its translation: CASSEVSVNTIYF.

This clonotype was counted many times. V is TRBV25-1 and J is TRBJ1-6; 8 bases align to TRBD1. V dropped 3 bases and J dropped 9; count of bases not matched to a gene: 4. CDR1 and CDR2 from the germline V gene are MGHDK and SYGVNS. The CDR3 has 14 residues. The CDR3 nucleotides are TGTGCCAGCAGTGATGCAGGGGGCTCTTCACCCCTCCACTTT. Protein: CASSDAGGSSPLHF.

This clonotype was observed at least ten times. V is TRBV2 and J is TRBJ1-5; D gene ambiguous. The CDR3 spans 12 residues. V lost 4 bases to trimming and J lost 7 bases, with 8 bases between them. The germline gives CDR1 SNHLY, CDR2 FYNNEI. The CDR3 DNA follows: TGTGCCAGCAGTGTGAATGTCCAGCCCCAGCATTTT. It encodes CASSVNVQPQHF. The whole variable domain, remainder taken from reference TRBV2 and TRBJ1-5, is EPEVTQTPSHQVTQMGQEVILRCVPISNHLYFYWYRQILGQKVEFLVSFYNNEISEKSEIFDDQFSVERPDGSNFTLKIRSTKLEDSAMYFCASSVNVQPQHFGDGTRLSIL.

In regard to this clonotype: Possible read error: a much larger clone is one base away. The conserved final phenylalanine or tryptophan is absent from the CDR3, which likely points to a read error. The V call is TRBV20-1, the J call TRBJ1-2; 8 positions agree with TRBD1. V shed 6 bases, J shed 7 bases, and the junction held 10 bases outside the gene matches. The CDR3 contains 13 residues. CDR1 is DFQATT, CDR2 SNEGSKA, per germline (reference sequence). The CDR3 coding sequence is TGCAGTGCAAATCCGGGACAGGCTTCTGGCTACACCCTC. This gives the protein CSANPGQASGYTL.

For this clonotype: A read error is likely, as this CDR3 ends without the conserved phenylalanine or tryptophan. The chain recombines TRBV20-1 with TRBJ2-7; TRBD2 matches at 10 bases. The assigned J gene may be wrong: the sequence end matches TRBJ2-1 better. The CDR3 covers 16 residues. The V gene's germline CDR1 is DFQATT and CDR2 SNEGSKA (reference sequence). The CDR3 loop reads CSAPDGTSVGDNEQFS. The CDR3 DNA sequence: TGCAGTGCTCCAGATGGGACTAGCGTGGGGGACAATGAGCAGTTCTCC.

This clonotype came up many times. The chain is built from TRBV29-1 and TRBJ2-5; D unresolved. Germline V gives CDR1 SQVTM, CDR2 ANQGSEA. V dropped 5 bases and J dropped 5 bases, with 12 bases sitting between them. The CDR3 extends over 12 amino acids. The DNA for the CDR3 is TGCAGCGTTTGGACCCCCACGGAGACCCAGTACTTC. It codes for CSVWTPTETQYF. The full variable domain, rest sourced from reference TRBV29-1 and TRBJ2-5, is SAVISQKPSRDICQRGTSLTIQCQVDSQVTMMFWYRQQPGQSLTLIATANQGSEATYESGFVIDKFPISRPNLTFSTLTVSNMSPEDSSIYLCSVWTPTETQYFGPGTRLLVL.

DNA for the CDR3: TGCAGCGTTGGAGGGGGGGCCTCAGGTACGCAGTATTTT. Encoded protein: CSVGGGASGTQYF. V usage is TRBV29-1 and J usage is TRBJ2-3, with TRBD2 as a possible D gene (7 bases). Between the trimmed V and J ends, which lost 4 bases and 8 bases, there was a span of 16 bases. Germline CDR1 reads SQVTM; CDR2 reads ANQGSEA. This CDR3 region has 13 residues.

This clonotype was counted many times. The rearrangement uses TRBV6-1 and TRBJ1-4; D remains unclear. The CDR3 has 13 residues. V was clipped by 7 bases and J by 0 bases, with 6 bases between them. The V gene's germline CDR1 is MNHNS and CDR2 SASEGT. The CDR3 DNA sequence: TGTGCCAGCAAGCCTTCAACTAATGAAAAACTGTTTTTT. It translates to CASKPSTNEKLFF.

This clonotype was recorded many times. The V call is TRBV7-2, the J call TRBJ2-7; perhaps D is TRBD1 or TRBD2 (5 bases each). Germline loops: CDR1 SGHTA, CDR2 FQGNSA. The V and J ends lost 1 base and 3 bases respectively, with 13 bases between them. There are 15 residues in the CDR3. CDR3 DNA sequence: TGTGCCAGCAGCTTAGGCCCCCAGGGAGACTACGAGCAGTACTTC. Protein sequence: CASSLGPQGDYEQYF.

This clonotype has just a few counts. Written as DNA, the CDR3 is TGTGCCACCAGTGATGGGGGGACAGGGGACGAGCAGTTCTTC. Its protein product is CATSDGGTGDEQFF. The chain carries TRBV24-1 and TRBJ2-1, with 10 bases aligning to TRBD1. CDR1 KGHDR and CDR2 SFDVKD come from the germline V gene. The CDR3 sequence is 14 residues long. The junction had 5 bases not matched to a gene; V was cut back by 3 bases and J by 10 bases.

This clonotype was found many times. The chain employs TRBV28 and TRBJ1-2, with 7 bases that match TRBD1. Unmatched junction bases numbered 10, after V lost 2 bases and J lost 4 bases. CDR1 is MDHEN and CDR2 is SYDVKM in the germline V gene. The CDR3 is made up of 16 amino acids. CDR3 residues: CASSLTGDHAFYGYTF. In DNA form, the CDR3 reads TGTGCCAGCAGTTTAACAGGGGATCATGCATTCTATGGCTACACCTTC.

This clonotype was counted many times. The chain combines TRBV11-1 with TRBJ1-1; 8 positions match TRBD1. Per germline, CDR1 SGHAT and CDR2 FQDESV (reference sequence). The CDR3 length is 15 residues. V was pared by 4 bases and J by 5 bases, with 9 bases of the junction left unmatched. This CDR3 is CASSSGQGGRTEAFF. The CDR3 coding sequence is TGTGCCAGCAGCTCCGGACAGGGTGGTCGAACTGAAGCTTTCTTT. Full variable domain (outside the CDR3, taken from reference TRBV11-1 and TRBJ1-1): EAEVAQSPRYKITEKSQAVAFWCDPISGHATLYWYRQILGQGPELLVQFQDESVVDDSQLPKDRFSAERLKGVDSTLKIQPAELGDSAMYLCASSSGQGGRTEAFFGQGTRLTVV.

This clonotype was found once. V usage is TRBV12-3 or TRBV12-4 and J usage is TRBJ2-7; 9 bases line up with TRBD1. V lost 6 bases and J lost 2; bases outside the gene matches: 5. The CDR3 is made up of 14 amino acids. The CDR3 protein is CASRAGTGTYEQYF. The CDR3 DNA reads as TGTGCCAGCAGGGCCGGGACAGGGACCTACGAGCAGTACTTC.

This clonotype was counted a few times. The DNA of the CDR3 is TGTGCCAGCAGCTTACCAACAGGCAGGGAGACCCAGTACTTC. Translation gives CASSLPTGRETQYF. The rearrangement links TRBV5-4 to TRBJ2-5; a possible D gene is TRBD1 (5 bases). Trimming cost V 2 bases and J 5 bases, with 13 bases left between them. The CDR3 length is 14 residues. Per the germline V gene, CDR1 is SGHNT and CDR2 is YYREEE (reference sequence).